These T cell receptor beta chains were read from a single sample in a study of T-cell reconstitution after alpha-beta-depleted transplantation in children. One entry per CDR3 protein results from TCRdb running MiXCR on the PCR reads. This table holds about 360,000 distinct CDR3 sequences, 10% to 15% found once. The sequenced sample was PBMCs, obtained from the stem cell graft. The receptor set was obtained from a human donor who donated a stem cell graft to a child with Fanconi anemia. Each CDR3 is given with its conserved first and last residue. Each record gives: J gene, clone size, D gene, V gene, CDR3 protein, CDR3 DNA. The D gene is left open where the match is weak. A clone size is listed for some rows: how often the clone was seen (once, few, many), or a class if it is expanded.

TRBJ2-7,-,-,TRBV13,CASSADLTGEQYF,TGTGCCAGCAGCGCGGACCTCACAGGAGAGCAGTACTTC
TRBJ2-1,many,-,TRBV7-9,CASSLSERINEQFF,TGTGCCAGCAGCTTAAGTGAGCGGATCAATGAGCAGTTCTTC
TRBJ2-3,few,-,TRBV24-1,CATSRGAVILDTQYF,TGTGCCACCAGCAGGGGGGCCGTAATTCTGGATACGCAGTATTTT
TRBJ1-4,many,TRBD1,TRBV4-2,CASSQSRRPGQGIGKLFF,TGTGCCAGCAGCCAAAGTCGTCGCCCGGGACAGGGAATAGGAAAACTGTTTTTT
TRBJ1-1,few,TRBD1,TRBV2,CASRDRAVRTEAFF,TGTGCCAGTCGGGACAGGGCGGTTCGGACTGAAGCTTTCTTT
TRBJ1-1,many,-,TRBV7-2,CASSFGPRVAEAFF,TGTGCCAGCAGCTTTGGCCCGAGAGTCGCTGAAGCTTTCTTT
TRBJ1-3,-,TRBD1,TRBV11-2,CASSLDQPQGFGNTIYF,TGTGCCAGCAGCTTAGATCAGCCACAGGGGTTCGGAAACACCATATATTTT
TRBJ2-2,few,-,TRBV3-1,CASSPIAGSGELFF,TGTGCCAGCAGCCCGATAGCCGGATCAGGGGAGCTGTTTTTT
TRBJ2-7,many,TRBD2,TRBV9,CASSPSSGGATYEQYF,TGTGCCAGCAGCCCCAGTAGCGGGGGGGCTACCTACGAGCAGTACTTC
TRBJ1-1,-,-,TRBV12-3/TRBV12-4,CASSLRRSAIMNTEAFF,TGTGCCAGCAGTTTACGTAGGTCGGCAATAATGAACACTGAAGCTTTCTTT
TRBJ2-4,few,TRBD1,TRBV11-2,CASSPGRDRGQRAKNIQYF,TGTGCCAGCAGCCCCGGAAGGGACAGGGGGCAGAGGGCCAAAAACATTCAGTACTTC
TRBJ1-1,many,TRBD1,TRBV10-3,CAISESTGDTEAFF,TGTGCCATCAGTGAGTCAACAGGGGACACTGAAGCTTTCTTT
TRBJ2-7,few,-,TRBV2,CASSAGLGNEQYF,TGTGCCAGCAGTGCCGGTTTGGGGAACGAGCAGTACTTC
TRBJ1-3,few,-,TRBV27,CASSPSAGEIGNTIYF,TGTGCCAGCAGTCCCTCCGCAGGGGAGATTGGAAACACCATATATTTT
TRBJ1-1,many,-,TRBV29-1,CSVYQGLNTEAFF,TGCAGCGTTTATCAGGGCTTAAACACTGAAGCTTTCTTT
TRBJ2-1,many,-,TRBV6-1,CASRKSVSNEQFF,TGTGCCAGCAGAAAATCGGTCAGCAATGAGCAGTTCTTC
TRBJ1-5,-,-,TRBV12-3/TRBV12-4,CASSFDGVSGQPQHF,TGTGCCAGCAGTTTTGACGGGGTGAGCGGTCAGCCCCAGCATTTT
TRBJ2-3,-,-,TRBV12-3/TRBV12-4,CASSRANTDTQYF,TGTGCCAGCAGTCGAGCTAACACAGATACGCAGTATTTT
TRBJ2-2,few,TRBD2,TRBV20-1,CSARVDSRLAGGTGELFF,TGCAGTGCTAGAGTCGATAGCAGACTAGCGGGGGGCACCGGGGAGCTGTTTTTT
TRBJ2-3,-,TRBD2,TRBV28,CASSYILAGGRTSADTQYF,TGTGCCAGCAGTTATATACTAGCGGGGGGCCGAACCTCCGCAGATACGCAGTATTTT
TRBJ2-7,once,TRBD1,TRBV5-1,CASSPGQGGNEQYF,TGCGCCAGCAGCCCGGGACAGGGCGGGAACGAGCAGTACTTC
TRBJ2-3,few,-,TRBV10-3,CAISEPTGSMADTQYF,TGTGCCATCAGTGAACCCACAGGGTCAATGGCAGATACGCAGTATTTT
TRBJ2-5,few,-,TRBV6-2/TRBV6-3,CASSFLAQGTQYF,TGTGCCAGCAGTTTCTTAGCCCAAGGGACCCAGTACTTC
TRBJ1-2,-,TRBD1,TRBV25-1,CASNPSGQESGYTF,TGTGCCAGCAATCCCTCGGGACAGGAGAGCGGCTACACCTTC
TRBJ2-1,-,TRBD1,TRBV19,CASSFSVDRDEQFF,TGTGCCAGTAGTTTTAGCGTTGACAGGGATGAGCAGTTCTTC
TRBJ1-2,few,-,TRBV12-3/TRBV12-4,CASKAGGTSAGGYTF,TGTGCCAGCAAGGCAGGCGGGACGAGTGCGGGTGGCTACACCTTC
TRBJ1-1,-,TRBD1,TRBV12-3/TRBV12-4,CASSSGDRVAFF,TGTGCCAGCAGTTCCGGGGACAGGGTTGCTTTCTTT
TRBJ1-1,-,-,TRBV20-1,CSAPPNTGWNTEAFF,TGCAGTGCCCCGCCCAATACAGGGTGGAACACTGAAGCTTTCTTT
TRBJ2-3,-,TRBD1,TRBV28,CASSSISLGTGGIDTQYF,TGTGCCAGCAGTTCGATTTCTCTTGGGACAGGGGGCATAGATACGCAGTATTTT
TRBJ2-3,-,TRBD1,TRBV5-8,CASSFMTGGVDTQYF,TGTGCCAGCAGCTTTATGACAGGGGGCGTAGATACGCAGTATTTT
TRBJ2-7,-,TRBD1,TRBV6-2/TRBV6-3,CASREFSGGTGSPYEQYF,TGTGCCAGCAGGGAGTTTTCCGGGGGGACAGGGAGTCCCTACGAGCAGTACTTC
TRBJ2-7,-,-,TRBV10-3,CAIMGPRGEQYF,TGTGCCATCATGGGCCCCAGAGGGGAGCAGTACTTC
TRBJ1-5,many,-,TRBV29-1,CSVVPFGRTQHF,TGCAGCGTTGTGCCGTTTGGTAGAACCCAGCATTTT
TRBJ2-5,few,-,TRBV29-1,CSVTSGGSPGQQETQYF,TGCAGCGTCACCTCTGGAGGGTCCCCGGGACAGCAAGAGACCCAGTACTTC
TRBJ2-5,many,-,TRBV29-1,CSAHGTLETQYF,TGCAGCGCCCACGGGACATTAGAGACCCAGTACTTC
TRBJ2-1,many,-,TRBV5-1,CASSWGTGGGEQFF,TGCGCCAGCAGCTGGGGGACCGGAGGTGGGGAGCAGTTCTTC
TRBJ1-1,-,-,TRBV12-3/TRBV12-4,CASSLAAGESEAFF,TGTGCCAGCAGTTTAGCGGCTGGGGAATCTGAAGCTTTCTTT
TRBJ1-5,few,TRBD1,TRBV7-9,CASSPGTGSHQPQHF,TGTGCCAGCAGCCCGGGGACAGGGAGTCATCAGCCCCAGCATTTT
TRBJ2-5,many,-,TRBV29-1,CSVNSQETQYF,TGCAGCGTTAACAGCCAAGAGACCCAGTACTTC
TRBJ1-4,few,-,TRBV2,CASSDLRSPNEKLFF,TGTGCCAGCAGTGACCTCCGCAGCCCCAATGAAAAACTGTTTTTT
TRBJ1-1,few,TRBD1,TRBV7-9,CASSLHRGLGEDTEAFF,TGTGCCAGCAGCTTACACAGGGGGTTAGGAGAGGACACTGAAGCTTTCTTT
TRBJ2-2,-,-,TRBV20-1,CSARNRHTGELFF,TGCAGTGCTAGAAACAGGCACACCGGGGAGCTGTTTTTT
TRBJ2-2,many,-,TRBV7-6,CASSLAWGNRAGELFF,TGTGCCAGCAGCTTAGCGTGGGGGAACCGGGCCGGGGAGCTGTTTTTT
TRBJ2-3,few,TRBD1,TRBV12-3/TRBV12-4,CASSPRQGSTDTQYF,TGTGCCAGCAGTCCCCGACAGGGAAGCACAGATACGCAGTATTTT
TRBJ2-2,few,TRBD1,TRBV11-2,CASSRLGQGPTGELFF,TGTGCCAGCAGCCGACTCGGACAGGGACCCACCGGGGAGCTGTTTTTT
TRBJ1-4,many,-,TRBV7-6,CASSPDWGPNEKLFF,TGTGCCAGCAGCCCAGACTGGGGGCCAAATGAAAAACTGTTTTTT
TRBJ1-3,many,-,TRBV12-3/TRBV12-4,CASSLSDSGNTIYF,TGTGCCAGCAGTTTATCAGACTCTGGAAACACCATATATTTT
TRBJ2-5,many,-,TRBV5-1,CASSTTARQETQYF,TGCGCCAGCAGTACGACAGCCCGTCAAGAGACCCAGTACTTC
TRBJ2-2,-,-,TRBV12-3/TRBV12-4,CASTSVLTGELFF,TGTGCCAGCACCTCTGTGCTAACCGGGGAGCTGTTTTTT
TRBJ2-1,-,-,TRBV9,CASSPYSQDNEQFF,TGTGCCAGCAGCCCCTACTCACAAGACAATGAGCAGTTCTTC
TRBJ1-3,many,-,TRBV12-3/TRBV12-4,CASRPRTGTGNTIYF,TGTGCCAGCAGACCTAGGACGGGCACCGGAAACACCATATATTTT
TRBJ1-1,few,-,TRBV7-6,CASSLGEVNTEAFF,TGTGCCAGCAGCTTAGGGGAAGTGAACACTGAAGCTTTCTTT
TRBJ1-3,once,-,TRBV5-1,CASSPQQGGNTIYF,TGCGCCAGCAGCCCCCAGCAGGGGGGAAACACCATATATTTT
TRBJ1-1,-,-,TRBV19,CASSGGTRDINTEAFF,TGTGCCAGTAGTGGCGGGACGCGGGATATTAACACTGAAGCTTTCTTT
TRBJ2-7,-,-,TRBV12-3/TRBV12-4,CASRIQGEEQYF,TGTGCCAGCAGAATCCAGGGTGAGGAGCAGTACTTC